This T cell receptor (beta chain) is drawn from a study of CD8+ T cells in alopecia areata. Treatment given: oral pan-JAK inhibitor, 5-10 mg twice daily. This clone occurred once. V lost 6 bases and J lost 7; bases outside the gene matches: 4. Germline values: CDR1 MNHEY, CDR2 SVGAGI. The CDR3 length is 12 residues. Extracted RNA was reverse transcribed, and the resulting cDNA served as sequencing template. Data came from immunoSEQ multiplex PCR; TCRdb stores just in-frame clones and leaves some out. The sample contains nearly 200,000 clones, roughly 64% of which appear only once. The rearrangement joins TRBV6-5 to TRBJ1-2; 8 bases fit TRBD1. This TCR came from a human donor with alopecia areata. The specimen comprised CD4+ T cells sorted from blood, sampled at week 24, from a patient treated with tofacitinib. Written as DNA, the CDR3 is TGTGCCAGCAGCAGGGGGCGAACTGGCTACACCTTC. It translates to CASSRGRTGYTF.